This T cell receptor beta chain was recorded in a study of control samples from healthy donors and cancer patients. Some clones are missing from TCRdb's copy, which holds only in-frame ones; the method was immunoSEQ multiplex PCR. Here the sample spans over 150,000 clones, roughly 94% being singletons. CDR1 SGHRS and CDR2 YFSETQ come from the germline V gene. V lost 0 bases to trimming and J lost 3 bases, with 10 bases between them. There are 15 residues in the CDR3. This receptor was identified in a man aged 55 to 70 with colorectal cancer. The source material was PBMCs. This chain links TRBV5-1 with TRBJ2-1; D perhaps matches TRBD2 (6 bases). The DNA for the CDR3 is TGCGCCAGCAGCTTGGCCGGAGGGTTCTACAATGAGCAGTTCTTC. Residues: CASSLAGGFYNEQFF.